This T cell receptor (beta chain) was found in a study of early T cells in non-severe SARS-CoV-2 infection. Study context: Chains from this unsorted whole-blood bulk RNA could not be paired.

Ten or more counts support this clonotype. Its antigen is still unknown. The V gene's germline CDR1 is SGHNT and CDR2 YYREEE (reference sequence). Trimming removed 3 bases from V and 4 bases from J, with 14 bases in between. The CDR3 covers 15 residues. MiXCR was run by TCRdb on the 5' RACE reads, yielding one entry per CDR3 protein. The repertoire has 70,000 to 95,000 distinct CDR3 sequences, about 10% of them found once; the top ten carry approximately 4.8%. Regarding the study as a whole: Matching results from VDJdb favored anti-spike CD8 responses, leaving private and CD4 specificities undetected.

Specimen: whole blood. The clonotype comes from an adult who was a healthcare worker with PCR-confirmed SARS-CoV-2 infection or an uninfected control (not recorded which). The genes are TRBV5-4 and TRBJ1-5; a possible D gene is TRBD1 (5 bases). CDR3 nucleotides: TGTGCCAGCAGCTGGGGGGGAGGAGGAAATCAGCCCCAGCATTTT. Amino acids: CASSWGGGGNQPQHF.